In this sample, the clone carrying this T cell receptor (beta chain) turned up a few times. Library preparation (for TCRbeta) was performed with unique molecular identifiers. TCRdb itself ran the PCR reads through MiXCR, one entry per CDR3 protein. The profile shows over 550,000 distinct CDR3 sequences, 8% to 11% of them singletons. This sample is part of a study of T-cell reconstitution after alpha-beta-depleted transplantation in children. Germline lookup yields CDR1 MNHEY and CDR2 SVGAGI. V shed 6 bases, J shed 1 base, and the junction held 8 bases outside the gene matches. The CDR3 is made up of 15 amino acids.

The receptor was derived from a human donor who donated a stem cell graft to a child with acute myeloid leukemia. This chain joins TRBV6-5 and TRBJ2-5; 7 bases line up with TRBD1. Sequenced material: PBMCs from the stem cell graft donor, taken from the stem cell graft. The CDR3 DNA reads as TGTGCCAGCAGCCACCTAGGGACAGTCCAAGAGACCCAGTACTTC. Translated, it gives CASSHLGTVQETQYF.